Listed here are 9 T cell receptor beta chains from one sample, sequenced in a study of cytomegalovirus exposure and HLA in healthy donors (dated by TCRdb to about 2017). Library preparation employed the immunoSEQ multiplex PCR assay. For the multiplex PCR, a mixture combining 60 forward primers for TCR Vbeta segments and 13 reverse primers for TCR Jbeta segments was used. The clones in this table, taken by TCRdb from immuneACCESS, are in-frame only. Not every clone is retained; where verified, under half of the shortfall comes from an unresolved V gene, and the cause of the rest is unknown. The table held for this sample gives some 130,000 clones. The ten largest make up more than 1.5% of the sample. Sequencing input: PBMCs. The source of these receptors is a man aged 18 to 30 in good health and CMV-seronegative.

The chain joins TRBV7-6 to TRBJ2-1; tentatively, D is TRBD2 (6 bases). CDR1 and CDR2 (germline): SGHVS, FNYEAQ. The germline V and J ends were trimmed by 1 base and 6 bases, with 16 bases remaining between them. The CDR3 extends over 16 amino acids. CDR3 sequence: CASSLEFYGGSNEQFF. CDR3 sequence (DNA): TGTGCCAGCAGCTTAGAGTTTTATGGGGGGAGCAATGAGCAGTTCTTC.

The rearrangement uses TRBV2 and TRBJ2-1; TRBD1 aligns across 12 bases. The germline V gene has CDR1 SNHLY and CDR2 FYNNEI. The J segment lost 6 bases and the V segment lost 6 bases, leaving 3 bases of the junction unmatched. CDR3 length: 14 residues. CDR3 coding DNA: TGTGCCAGCAGGGGACAGGGGGCAAGCAATGAGCAGTTCTTC. Translation gives CASRGQGASNEQFF.

The CDR3 DNA is TGTGCCAGCAGTCTACCGGGTACCTACGAGCAGTACTTC. It specifies CASSLPGTYEQYF. The V and J genes are TRBV11-2 and TRBJ2-7; no reliable D call. V was cut by 6 bases and J by 2 bases, with 11 bases left in between. Germline V gives CDR1 SGHAT, CDR2 FQNNGV. The CDR3 contains 13 residues.

The V and J genes are TRBV6-6 and TRBJ1-5; 7 nucleotides line up with TRBD1. The CDR3 consists of 14 residues. V was pared by 2 bases and J by 3 bases, with 1 base of the junction left unmatched. The germline CDR1 and CDR2 sequences are MNHNY and SVGAGI (reference sequence). The CDR3 region is CASSYGTDNQPQHF. For the CDR3, the DNA is TGTGCCAGCAGTTACGGGACAGACAATCAGCCCCAGCATTTT.

The chain employs TRBV6-6 and TRBJ2-5, with 11 nucleotides matching TRBD1. The J call could be wrong; TRBJ2-7 is a better fit for the DNA end. The CDR3 sequence is 14 residues long. Germline loops: CDR1 MNHNY, CDR2 SVGAGI (reference sequence). This CDR3 is CASSYSDRGREQYF. As DNA, the CDR3 is TGTGCCAGCAGTTACTCGGACAGGGGGCGCGAGCAGTACTTC.

The chain recombines TRBV9 with TRBJ1-5; D is unresolved. The germline V and J ends were trimmed by 2 bases and 3 bases, with 9 bases remaining between them. CDR3 size: 14 residues. CDR1 is SGDLS and CDR2 is YYNGEE in the germline V gene. The CDR3 here is CASSVSSLNQPQHF. Written as DNA, the CDR3 is TGTGCCAGCAGCGTTTCGAGTCTCAATCAGCCCCAGCATTTT.

The chain couples TRBV2 to TRBJ2-1, with 14 bases fitting TRBD2. The germline gives CDR1 SNHLY, CDR2 FYNNEI. V was clipped by 7 bases and J by 7 bases; unmatched bases: 6. This CDR3 is built from 15 residues. The CDR3 nucleotides read TGTGCCAGCACCCCAAGGACTAGCGGGAGGAATGAGCAGTTCTTC. Translated, it gives CASTPRTSGRNEQFF.

The CDR3 DNA sequence: TGTGCCAGCAGTGAAGACAGGGGGATTTCACCCCTCCACTTT. It is translated as CASSEDRGISPLHF. The chain recombines TRBV2 with TRBJ1-6; 8 bases align to TRBD1. After removal of 1 base from V and 9 bases from J, the junction contained 2 bases not matched to a gene. The germline V gene has CDR1 SNHLY and CDR2 FYNNEI. The CDR3 sequence is 14 residues long.

This rearrangement joins TRBV28 to TRBJ2-7, with 7 nucleotides matching TRBD1. The length of the CDR3 is 15 residues. Unmatched junction bases numbered 11, after V lost 8 bases and J lost 1 base. Germline V gene data show CDR1 as MDHEN and CDR2 as SYDVKM. CDR3 sequence (DNA): TGTGCCAGCCGAAAGACAGGGTTGAGGTCCTACGAGCAGTACTTC. It encodes CASRKTGLRSYEQYF.